This T cell receptor (beta chain) derives from a study of blood T cell repertoires in COVID-19. Generated by immunoSEQ multiplex PCR, the TCRdb table keeps only in-frame clones and is missing some. The table lists approximately 80,000 clones, around 86% of them singletons. The source of this sequence is a human donor in a cohort sampled during active COVID-19. Sequences were obtained from peripheral blood.

DNA of the CDR3: TGCGCCAGCAGCCACGGGACAGCCATTAACTATGGCTACACCTTC. It specifies CASSHGTAINYGYTF. The V and J genes are TRBV5-1 and TRBJ1-2, with 7 bases that match TRBD1. Trimming removed 4 bases from V and 1 base from J; junction bases left unmatched: 7. Germline V gives CDR1 SGHRS, CDR2 YFSETQ. The CDR3 has 15 amino acids. The full variable domain, its missing parts supplied by reference TRBV5-1 and TRBJ1-2, is KAGVTQTPRYLIKTRGQQVTLSCSPISGHRSVSWYQQTPGQGLQFLFEYFSETQRNKGNFPGRFSGRQFSNSRSEMNVSTLELGDSALYLCASSHGTAINYGYTFGSGTRLTVV.